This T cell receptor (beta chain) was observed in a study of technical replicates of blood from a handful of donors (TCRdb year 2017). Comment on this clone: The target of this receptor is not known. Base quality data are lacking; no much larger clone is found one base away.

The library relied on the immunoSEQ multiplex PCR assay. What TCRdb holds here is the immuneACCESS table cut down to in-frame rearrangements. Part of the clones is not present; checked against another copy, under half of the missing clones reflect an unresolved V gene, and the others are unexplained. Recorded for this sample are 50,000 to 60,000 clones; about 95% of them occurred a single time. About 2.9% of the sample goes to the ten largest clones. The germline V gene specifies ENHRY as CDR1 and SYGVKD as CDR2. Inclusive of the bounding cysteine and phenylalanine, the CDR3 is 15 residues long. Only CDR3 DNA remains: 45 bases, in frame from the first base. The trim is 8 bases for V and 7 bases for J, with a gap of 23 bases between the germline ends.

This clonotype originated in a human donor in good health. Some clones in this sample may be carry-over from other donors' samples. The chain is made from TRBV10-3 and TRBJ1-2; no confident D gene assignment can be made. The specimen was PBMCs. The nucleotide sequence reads TGTGCCATCGGACTGGCTGAATCGGGTTTTGGTGGCTACACCTTC. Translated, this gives CAIGLAESGFGGYTF.